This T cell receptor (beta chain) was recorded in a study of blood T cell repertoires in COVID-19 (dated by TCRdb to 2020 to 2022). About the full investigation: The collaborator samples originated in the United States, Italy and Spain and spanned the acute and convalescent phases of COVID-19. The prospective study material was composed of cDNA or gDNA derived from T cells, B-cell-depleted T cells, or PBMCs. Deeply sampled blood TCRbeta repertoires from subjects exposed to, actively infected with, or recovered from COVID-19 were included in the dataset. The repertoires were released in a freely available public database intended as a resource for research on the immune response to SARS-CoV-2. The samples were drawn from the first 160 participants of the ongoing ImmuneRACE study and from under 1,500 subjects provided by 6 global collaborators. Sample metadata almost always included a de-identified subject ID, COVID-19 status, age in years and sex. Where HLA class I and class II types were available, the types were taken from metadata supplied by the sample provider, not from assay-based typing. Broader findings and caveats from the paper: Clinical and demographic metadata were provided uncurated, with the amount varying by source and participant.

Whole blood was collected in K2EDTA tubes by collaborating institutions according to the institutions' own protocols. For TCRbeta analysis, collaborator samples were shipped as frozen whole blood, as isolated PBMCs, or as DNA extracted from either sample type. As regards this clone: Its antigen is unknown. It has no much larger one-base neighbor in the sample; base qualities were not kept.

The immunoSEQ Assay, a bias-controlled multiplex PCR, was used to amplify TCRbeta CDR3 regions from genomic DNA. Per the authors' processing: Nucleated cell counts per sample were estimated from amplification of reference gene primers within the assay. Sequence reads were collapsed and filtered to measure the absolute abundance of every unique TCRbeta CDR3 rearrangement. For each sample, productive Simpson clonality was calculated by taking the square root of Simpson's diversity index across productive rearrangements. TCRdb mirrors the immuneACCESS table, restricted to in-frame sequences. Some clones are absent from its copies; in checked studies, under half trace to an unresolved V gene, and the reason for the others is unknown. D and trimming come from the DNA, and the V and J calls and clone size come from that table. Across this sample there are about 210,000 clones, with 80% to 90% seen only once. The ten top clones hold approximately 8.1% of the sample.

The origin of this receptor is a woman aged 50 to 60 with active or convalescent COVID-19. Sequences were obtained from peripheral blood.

CDR3 reads: CASSLESQIGNTIYF. The nucleotides are TGTGCCAGCAGCTTAGAAAGTCAGATAGGAAACACCATATATTTT. The chain links TRBV7-6 with TRBJ1-3, with the identity of the D gene unclear. The CDR3 contains 15 residues, cysteine and phenylalanine counted. This entry keeps only the CDR3 DNA: 45 bases, framed from base 1. Sequences SGHVS (CDR1) and FNYEAQ (CDR2) are obtained from the germline V gene. The trim is 1 base for V and 4 bases for J, with a gap of 11 bases between the germline ends.